This TCR beta chain is drawn from a study of blood T cell repertoires in COVID-19. Trimming removed 1 base from V and 4 bases from J, with 12 bases in between. CDR1 and CDR2 (germline): KGHSH, LQKENI. This CDR3 contains 15 residues. This clone was observed a handful of times. The assay was immunoSEQ multiplex PCR, and TCRdb's table has in-frame clones only and misses some. The sample has about 270,000 clones, 80% to 85% seen once. The origin of this receptor is an older woman with active or convalescent COVID-19. The genes are TRBV18 and TRBJ2-3, with D unclear. Source material: peripheral blood. This CDR3 reads CASSPRDSGADTQYF. The CDR3 region has the DNA TGTGCCAGCTCACCACGAGACTCCGGCGCAGATACGCAGTATTTT.